This TCR beta chain was recorded in a study of blood T cells in healthy people across ages. Study-wide background: When template switching was applied, about one barcoded beta molecule was captured per two T cells. Regarding the study as a whole: Observed TCR beta diversity per million T cells went down as age went up. This fall followed a roughly linear course with age.

CDR3 length: 15 residues. The germline CDR1 and CDR2 sequences are DFQATT and SNEGSKA (reference sequence). After removal of 4 bases from V and 9 bases from J, the junction contained 10 bases not matched to a gene. As to this clonotype: Its antigen is undetermined.

Primed by a sample-barcoded 5' primer and a J-beta primer mix, a second PCR proceeded for about 6 to 12 cycles. A tag from a template-switch adaptor with 12 random nucleotides marked each cDNA molecule. Sequencing yielded, for each sample, at least 3 million paired-end reads carrying CDR3. TCRdb re-called the 5' RACE reads with MiXCR, one entry per CDR3 protein. The sample has around 970,000 distinct CDR3 sequences; 51% are singletons. The specimen was blood. The sequence came from a woman aged 60-70 years in good health. The chain joins TRBV20-1 to TRBJ1-4; 11 nucleotides align to TRBD1. The CDR3 nucleotides read TGCAGTGCTAATGCACCGGGACAGGGGGTTCAAAAACTGTTTTTT. Its translation: CSANAPGQGVQKLFF.